Listed here is a single T cell receptor beta chain. RNA was isolated and reverse transcribed to cDNA, the sequencing template. The assay was immunoSEQ multiplex PCR, and TCRdb's table has in-frame clones only and misses some. The table shows a few hundred thousand clones, with roughly 56% occurring only once. The data derive from a study of CD8+ T cells in alopecia areata. The CDR3 spans 14 residues. Germline V gene data show CDR1 as MNHEY and CDR2 as SMNVEV (reference sequence). Trimming at V came to 5 bases and at J to 6 bases, leaving 6 bases not matched to a gene. The V gene is TRBV27, the J gene TRBJ2-1, with 8 bases identical to TRBD1. Sequenced input: CD8+ T cells sorted from blood. The TCR comes from a human donor in good health. CDR3 amino acids: CASSPPGQGNEQFF. The CDR3 coding sequence is TGTGCCAGCAGTCCACCAGGACAGGGCAATGAGCAGTTCTTC.